This note documents a single TCR beta chain sequence. Libraries were prepared by immunoSEQ multiplex PCR; TCRdb keeps only in-frame clonotypes and omits some of them. The sample shows over 2 million clones, around 92% of them seen only once. The sample comes from a study of shared clonotypes between healthy human individuals. Per germline, CDR1 SGHAT and CDR2 FQDESV (reference sequence). V was pared by 5 bases and J by 2 bases, with 8 bases between. CDR3 size: 13 residues. Into CD45RA+ naive and CD45RA-negative memory subsets, the CD4+ cells were split. What was sequenced was naive CD4+ T cells from PBMCs. Subset: CD45RA+ positively selected. The sequence was obtained from a man between 18 and 35 years old in good health. Some clones in this sample may be carry-over from other donors' samples. V and J are TRBV11-1 and TRBJ2-3; D unclear. The chain's CDR3 is CASSVSNTDTQYF. The CDR3 DNA follows: TGTGCCAGCAGCGTATCAAACACAGATACGCAGTATTTT.